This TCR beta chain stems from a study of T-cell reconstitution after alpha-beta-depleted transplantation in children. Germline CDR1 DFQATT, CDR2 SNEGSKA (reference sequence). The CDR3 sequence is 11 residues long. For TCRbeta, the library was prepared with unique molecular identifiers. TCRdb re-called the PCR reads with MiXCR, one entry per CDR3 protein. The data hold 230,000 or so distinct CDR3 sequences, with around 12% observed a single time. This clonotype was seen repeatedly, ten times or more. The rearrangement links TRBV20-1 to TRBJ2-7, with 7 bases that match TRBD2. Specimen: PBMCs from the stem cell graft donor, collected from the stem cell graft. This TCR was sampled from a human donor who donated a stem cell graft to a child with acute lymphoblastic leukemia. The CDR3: CSARGESEQYF. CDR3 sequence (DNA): TGCAGCGCTCGGGGGGAAAGCGAGCAGTACTTC.